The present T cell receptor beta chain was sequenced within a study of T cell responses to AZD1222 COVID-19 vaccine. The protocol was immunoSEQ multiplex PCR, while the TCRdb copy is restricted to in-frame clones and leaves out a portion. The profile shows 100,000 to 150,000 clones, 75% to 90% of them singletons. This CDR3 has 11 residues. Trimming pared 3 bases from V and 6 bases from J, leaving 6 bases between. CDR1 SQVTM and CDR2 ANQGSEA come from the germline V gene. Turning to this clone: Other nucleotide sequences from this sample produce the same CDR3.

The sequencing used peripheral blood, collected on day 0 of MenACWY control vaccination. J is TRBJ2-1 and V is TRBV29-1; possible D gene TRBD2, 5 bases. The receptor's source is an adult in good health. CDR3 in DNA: TGCAGCGTTGAGCGGGTCAATGAGCAGTTCTTC. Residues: CSVERVNEQFF.